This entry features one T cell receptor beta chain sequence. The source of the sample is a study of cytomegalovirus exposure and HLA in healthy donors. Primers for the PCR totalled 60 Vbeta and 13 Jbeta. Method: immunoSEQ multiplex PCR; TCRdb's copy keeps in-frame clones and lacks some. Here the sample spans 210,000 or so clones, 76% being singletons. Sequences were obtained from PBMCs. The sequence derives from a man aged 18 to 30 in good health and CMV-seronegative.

The CDR3 nucleotides read TGTGCCAGCAGCACCGGGACAGGGGGCCGGACTTACGAGCAGTACTTC. It encodes CASSTGTGGRTYEQYF. This chain links TRBV5-6 with TRBJ2-7; 12 positions match TRBD1. Germline V gene data show CDR1 as SGHDT and CDR2 as YYEEEE. Losses at the gene ends were 4 bases for V and 4 bases for J; bases not matched to a gene: 9. The CDR3 extends over 16 amino acids.